This entry describes one T cell receptor (beta chain). As yet, its antigen is unknown. This sample stems from a study of tumor-infiltrating lymphocytes in primary liver carcinoma. Study-wide background: Productive TCRbeta reads per sample were roughly 3.65 to 8 million, not differing by tissue.

Findings and caveats of the study: Tumor tissue displayed a significantly greater top-250-clone fraction than blood (p = 0.039). Tumor-adjacent and tumor-blood pairs shared less of their repertoires than tumor region pairs shared.

V was clipped by 5 bases and J by 3 bases, with 16 bases between them. CDR3 size: 15 residues. Germline V gene data show CDR1 as SGHNT and CDR2 as YENEEA. Unsorted bulk tissue, roughly 20-32 mg of it, served as the source for co-extraction of RNA and DNA. The researchers produced TCR beta cDNA from approximately 0.45 ug total RNA with a constant-region primer. A slightly modified ARM-PCR protocol with three nested multiplex PCR rounds produced these TCR beta libraries. With TRBV1-TRBV30 forward primers and a C-beta reverse primer, the first two PCR rounds were run for around 11 cycles each. TCRdb recomputed calls from the multiplex PCR reads with MiXCR, one row per CDR3 protein. The sample lists some 120,000 distinct CDR3 sequences, 50% to 80% occurring once.

The rearrangement uses TRBV11-3 and TRBJ2-5; D may be TRBD1 or TRBD2 (5 bases each). Sequencing input: liver tumor tissue from sampling region 3. Indicated subset: tumor region T3, left-lateral pole. The clonotype originates from a woman aged 55-69 years with primary liver carcinoma and hepatitis B virus infection. CDR3: CASSETGTGKETQYF. The CDR3 nucleotides read TGTGCCAGCAGCGAAACCGGGACGGGCAAAGAGACCCAGTACTTC.